The 27 T cell receptor beta chains presented below share a single source sample, sequenced in a study of blood T cells in healthy people across ages. A J-beta primer mix and a sample-barcoded 5' primer were used in a second PCR of about 7 to 11 cycles. TCRdb re-called the 5' RACE reads through MiXCR, storing one row per CDR3 protein. The data hold about 620,000 distinct CDR3 sequences, with 52% observed a single time. The specimen sequenced was blood. Every receptor here comes from a woman of 80 years or more in good health.

This clonotype was detected many times. V usage is TRBV12-3 or TRBV12-4 and J usage is TRBJ2-3; TRBD1 agrees at 11 bases. The CDR3 is made up of 14 amino acids. After removal of 4 bases from V and 6 bases from J, the junction contained 3 bases not matched to a gene. Written as DNA, the CDR3 is TGTGCCAGCAGTTGGGACAGGGGGGTGGATACGCAGTATTTT. It specifies CASSWDRGVDTQYF.

The chain recombines TRBV7-2 with TRBJ1-1; no definite D call. Trimming removed 3 bases from V and 1 base from J, with 12 bases in between. There are 15 residues in the CDR3. Germline CDR1 and CDR2: SGHTA and FQGNSA. The CDR3 nucleotides are TGTGCCAGCAGCTTTCAGGACTTGAGGAACACTGAAGCTTTCTTT. This sequence encodes CASSFQDLRNTEAFF.

The rearrangement uses TRBV12-3 or TRBV12-4 and TRBJ2-2; 7 nucleotides align to TRBD1. The CDR3 loop spans 16 amino acids. The ends lost 5 bases at V and 0 bases at J; junction bases unmatched: 6. As DNA, the CDR3 is TGTGCCAGCAGTCAGCTTGGACAGGCGAACACCGGGGAGCTGTTTTTT. Protein sequence: CASSQLGQANTGELFF.

The chain links TRBV3-1 to TRBJ1-1; 7 nucleotides align to TRBD1. Germline-derived CDR1 and CDR2 are LGHDT and YNNKEL (reference sequence). The CDR3 is made up of 15 amino acids. Unmatched junction bases numbered 5, after V lost 0 bases and J lost 4 bases. The CDR3 reads CASSQERGRVTEAFF. The DNA of the CDR3 is TGTGCCAGCAGCCAAGAGAGGGGGCGAGTCACTGAAGCTTTCTTT.

The chain links TRBV7-9 to TRBJ2-3, with D unresolved. The V end lost 6 bases, the J end lost 3 bases, and 10 bases lay between the germline ends. The length of the CDR3 is 13 residues. Germline-derived CDR1 and CDR2 are SEHNR and FQNEAQ (reference sequence). The CDR3 sequence is CASSRALTDTQYF. In DNA, the CDR3 is TGTGCCAGCAGTCGGGCCCTTACAGATACGCAGTATTTT.

The genes are TRBV5-1 and TRBJ2-1; possibly TRBD2 for D (5 bases). V was trimmed by 4 bases and J by 7 bases, leaving 15 bases between them. The CDR3 totals 14 residues. Germline CDR1 SGHRS, CDR2 YFSETQ. CDR3 sequence: CASSLFNGENEQFF. The CDR3 coding sequence is TGCGCCAGCAGCCTCTTTAACGGGGAGAATGAGCAGTTCTTC.

This clonotype came up a few times. Possible read error: a much larger clone is one base away. The chain recombines TRBV6-6 with TRBJ2-7; weak D call: TRBD1 (5 bases). V dropped 2 bases and J dropped 0 bases, with 11 bases sitting between them. The CDR3 is 15 residues long. The V gene's germline CDR1 is MNHNY and CDR2 SVGAGI (reference sequence). CDR3 residues: CASSYAGQISYEQYF. The CDR3 DNA reads as TGTGCCAGCAGTTACGCAGGGCAAATCTCCTACGAGCAGTACTTC.

This rearrangement joins TRBV7-9 to TRBJ1-4; 12 positions match TRBD1. Germline V gives CDR1 SEHNR, CDR2 FQNEAQ (reference sequence). The CDR3 is made up of 17 amino acids. V dropped 4 bases and J dropped 6; count of bases not matched to a gene: 9. CDR3 loop: CASSSGTGGATDEKLFF. The CDR3 region has the DNA TGTGCCAGCAGCTCTGGGACAGGGGGCGCGACGGATGAAAAACTGTTTTTT.

This clonotype has at least ten counts. The rearrangement uses TRBV4-1 and TRBJ2-5; 13 nucleotides align to TRBD2. Germline V gene data show CDR1 as MGHRA and CDR2 as YSYEKL. CDR3 length: 15 residues. The J segment lost 3 bases and the V segment lost 4 bases, leaving 2 bases of the junction unmatched. The DNA for the CDR3 is TGCGCCAGCAGCCCCGGACTAGCGGGAGAAGAGACCCAGTACTTC. Its translation: CASSPGLAGEETQYF.

This clonotype was picked up many times. The rearrangement uses TRBV3-1 and TRBJ2-1, with D possibly being TRBD1 (6 bases). The CDR3 is 15 amino acids. Germline-derived CDR1 and CDR2 are LGHDT and YNNKEL (reference sequence). Trimming removed 0 bases at V and 8 bases at J, with 14 bases between. CDR3: CASSQEAARGHEQFF. The CDR3 DNA follows: TGTGCCAGCAGCCAAGAAGCCGCCAGGGGCCATGAGCAGTTCTTC.

On this clonotype: This sequence may be a read error, since a much larger clone differs from it by one base. The genes are TRBV18 and TRBJ2-5, with D possibly being TRBD2 (6 bases). The CDR3 has 15 amino acids. The ends were cut back, 10 bases at V and 6 bases at J, with 24 bases in the middle. Germline V gene data show CDR1 as KGHSH and CDR2 as LQKENI. The CDR3 protein is CANSTTRGREQTQYF. The CDR3 bases are TGTGCCAACTCGACGACGCGGGGTCGGGAACAGACCCAGTACTTC.

This rearrangement joins TRBV10-1 to TRBJ2-5; D possibly corresponds to TRBD1 (6 bases). The J call is uncertain, as TRBJ2-1 better fits the DNA end. The CDR3 has 13 residues. Germline V gives CDR1 WNHNN, CDR2 SYGVQD (reference sequence). This chain's CDR3 is CASSRDNQETQFF. The CDR3, as DNA: TGCGCCAGCAGTCGGGACAACCAAGAGACCCAGTTCTTC.

This chain links TRBV3-1 with TRBJ2-1; D not resolved. The CDR3 is made up of 13 amino acids. V was shortened by 3 bases and J by 9 bases, with 12 bases between the two germline ends. Germline V gene sequence: CDR1 LGHDT, CDR2 YNNKEL (reference sequence). This chain's CDR3 is CASSQGRPSEQFF. The CDR3 nucleotides are TGTGCCAGCAGCCAGGGCAGGCCCAGTGAGCAGTTCTTC.

DNA for the CDR3: TGCAGTGCTAGAGCTCCGACAGGGACAGAGACCCAGTACTTC. It is translated as CSARAPTGTETQYF. J is TRBJ2-5 and V is TRBV20-1; 7 bases align to TRBD1. The CDR3 is 14 residues long. The junction had 6 bases not matched to a gene; V was cut back by 1 base and J by 4 bases. Germline assignment: CDR1 DFQATT and CDR2 SNEGSKA (reference sequence).

This clonotype was recorded at least ten times. CDR3 in DNA: TGTGCCAGCAGTGAGGAGTCGGGGATAGAAGAGACCCAGTACTTC. It specifies CASSEESGIEETQYF. The chain couples TRBV2 to TRBJ2-5; tentative D call: TRBD2 (5 bases). Germline loops: CDR1 SNHLY, CDR2 FYNNEI. The CDR3 runs to 15 residues. Trimming took 3 bases from V and 3 from J, leaving 14 bases between them. The full variable domain, with the rest looked up from reference TRBV2 and TRBJ2-5, is EPEVTQTPSHQVTQMGQEVILRCVPISNHLYFYWYRQILGQKVEFLVSFYNNEISEKSEIFDDQFSVERPDGSNFTLKIRSTKLEDSAMYFCASSEESGIEETQYFGPGTRLLVL.

This clonotype was seen only a few times. This chain joins TRBV12-3 or TRBV12-4 and TRBJ2-1; 9 nucleotides line up with TRBD2. V gave up 7 bases and J gave up 4 bases; unmatched junction bases: 20. The CDR3 runs to 19 residues. The chain's CDR3 is CASTIGTQGAGGLYNEQFF. The DNA of the CDR3 is TGTGCCAGCACCATAGGGACACAAGGGGCGGGAGGGCTATACAATGAGCAGTTCTTC.

The chain joins TRBV6-5 to TRBJ1-2; D gene unclear. This CDR3 contains 17 residues. V lost 2 bases to trimming and J lost 4 bases, with 20 bases between them. Germline V CDR1 and CDR2: MNHEY, SVGAGI. The CDR3 DNA sequence: TGTGCCAGCAGTTACCCGGGGTGGGCAGATAAGGCCTATGGCTACACCTTC. The encoded protein is CASSYPGWADKAYGYTF.

Notes on this clonotype: This clone may be a read error of a much larger clone one base away. The genes are TRBV4-2 and TRBJ2-5; TRBD2 might be the D (5 bases). The CDR3 length is 15 residues. Trimming shortened V by 1 base and J by 13 bases, and 22 bases separated the two germline ends. Germline values: CDR1 LGHNA, CDR2 YNFKEQ. CDR3 nucleotide sequence: TGTGCCAGCAGCCAAGGTCGGGGTCCCAGTTCCCGACGGTACTTC. Its protein product is CASSQGRGPSSRRYF.

This sequence joins TRBV7-9 and TRBJ2-2; D is ambiguous. From germline, CDR1 is SEHNR and CDR2 FQNEAQ (reference sequence). The CDR3 has 13 amino acids. With 6 bases removed from V and 5 bases from J, the gap between germline ends came to 10 bases. The CDR3 DNA is TGTGCCAGCAGTCCGGAGAGAACCGGGGAGCTGTTTTTT. This sequence encodes CASSPERTGELFF.

This rearrangement joins TRBV7-4 to TRBJ2-7; a weak D match, TRBD1 (6 bases). The CDR3 is made up of 14 amino acids. The V gene lost 5 bases and the J gene lost 3 bases, with 14 bases spanning the gap. Germline values: CDR1 SGHVT, CDR2 SQSDAQ. CDR3 region: CASSTLTGVYEQYF. The CDR3 DNA reads as TGTGCCAGCAGCACCCTGACAGGAGTCTACGAGCAGTACTTC.

The count of this clonotype is one. J is TRBJ2-3 and V is TRBV7-8; 11 nucleotides match TRBD2. Germline values: CDR1 SGHVS, CDR2 FQNEAQ. CDR3 length: 16 residues. J was trimmed by 3 bases and V by 2 bases; bases with no gene match: 4. For the CDR3, the DNA is TGTGCCAGCAGCTTATCTAGCGGGGGGTTGACAGATACGCAGTATTTT. Amino acids: CASSLSSGGLTDTQYF.

The gene calls are TRBV13 and TRBJ2-1; 11 positions agree with TRBD1. J lost 0 bases, V lost 5 bases, and 6 bases had no gene match. The CDR3 has 17 residues. The germline CDR1 and CDR2 sequences are PRHDT and FYEKMQ (reference sequence). CDR3 region: CASSLRDRGNSYNEQFF. CDR3 coding DNA: TGTGCCAGCAGCCTCCGGGACAGGGGGAACTCCTACAATGAGCAGTTCTTC.

At least ten counts were recorded for this clonotype. V usage is TRBV10-3 and J usage is TRBJ2-3, with D perhaps matching TRBD2 (7 bases). V lost 7 bases and J 2 bases, leaving 10 bases between the germline ends. The CDR3 totals 13 residues. CDR1 and CDR2 (germline): ENHRY, SYGVKD. CDR3 region: CAIMGGATDTQYF. As DNA, the CDR3 is TGTGCCATCATGGGGGGGGCCACAGATACGCAGTATTTT.

This clonotype was found many times. This rearrangement joins TRBV5-5 to TRBJ2-7; perhaps TRBD1 as D (6 bases). The germline CDR1 and CDR2 sequences are SGHKS and YYEKEE (reference sequence). The CDR3 sequence is 15 residues long. V dropped 5 bases and J dropped 5 bases, with 20 bases sitting between them. CDR3 region: CASSFWNRANDEQYF. The CDR3 bases are TGTGCCAGCAGTTTTTGGAACAGGGCAAACGACGAGCAGTACTTC.

The chain employs TRBV12-3 or TRBV12-4 and TRBJ1-5; weak D call: TRBD1 (6 bases). This CDR3 spans 16 amino acids. V dropped 7 bases and J dropped 2 bases, with 18 bases sitting between them. The CDR3 region is CASNDGYGGGNQPQHF. The CDR3 DNA follows: TGTGCCAGCAACGATGGATATGGGGGCGGCAATCAGCCCCAGCATTTT.

The rearrangement links TRBV29-1 to TRBJ2-4; 7 nucleotides match TRBD2. The CDR3 has 12 amino acids. V was pared by 8 bases and J by 13 bases, with 14 bases of the junction left unmatched. Germline loops: CDR1 SQVTM, CDR2 ANQGSEA. The CDR3 loop reads CSIQGGYNEQYF. The CDR3 region has the DNA TGCAGCATCCAGGGAGGGTACAATGAGCAGTACTTC.

This sequence joins TRBV29-1 and TRBJ2-2; tentative D call: TRBD1 (6 bases). The CDR3 has 15 amino acids. With 5 bases removed from V and 5 bases from J, the gap between germline ends came to 18 bases. Per germline, CDR1 SQVTM and CDR2 ANQGSEA. This CDR3 reads CSVTGSLGRTGELFF. The CDR3 coding sequence is TGCAGCGTTACAGGGAGCCTGGGGAGAACCGGGGAGCTGTTTTTT.